Following are 14 T cell receptor beta chains from one sample sequenced in a study of T cell responses to AZD1222 COVID-19 vaccine. Sequencing was performed with immunoSEQ multiplex PCR; in TCRdb, only in-frame clones are kept and a portion is missing. This sample carries roughly 130,000 clones, around 90% of them seen once, and the ten largest clones take 2.5% to 3%. Sequenced material: peripheral blood, taken on day 0 of AZD1222 vaccination. The receptors were sampled from an adult in good health.

The rearrangement joins TRBV29-1 to TRBJ2-7, with 10 bases that match TRBD2. The length of the CDR3 is 15 residues. The germline gives CDR1 SQVTM, CDR2 ANQGSEA. V was pared by 1 base and J by 7 bases, with 10 bases of the junction left unmatched. The CDR3 nucleotides read TGCAGCGTTGAAGTCAACCAAGCGGGAGGGGGAGAGCAGTACTTC. Its translation is CSVEVNQAGGGEQYF.

The V gene is TRBV4-1, the J gene TRBJ1-1; 7 bases align to TRBD1. Trimming took 4 bases from V and 1 from J; bases not matched to a gene: 15. In germline, CDR1 is MGHRA, CDR2 YSYEKL. The length of the CDR3 is 18 residues. CDR3 loop: CASSRLGQAHLQNTEAFF. CDR3 nucleotides: TGCGCCAGCAGCCGATTAGGACAGGCCCACTTACAGAACACTGAAGCTTTCTTT.

The chain links TRBV7-2 to TRBJ2-3, with unresolved D. This CDR3 has 15 amino acids. The V gene's germline CDR1 is SGHTA and CDR2 FQGNSA. The V gene lost 8 bases and the J gene lost 6 bases, with 21 bases spanning the gap. CDR3 sequence reads: CASSAMALLKDTQYF. CDR3 bases: TGTGCCAGCTCAGCGATGGCGTTACTGAAGGATACGCAGTATTTT.

This chain connects TRBV6-5 to TRBJ2-3, with D perhaps being TRBD1 or TRBD2 (5 bases each). The CDR3 consists of 13 residues. Per germline, CDR1 MNHEY and CDR2 SVGAGI. Trimming took off 5 bases at V and 2 bases at J, with 8 bases between the two ends. This CDR3 reads CASSMGTTDTQYF. CDR3 nucleotides: TGTGCCAGCAGTATGGGGACCACAGATACGCAGTATTTT.

The chain joins TRBV18 to TRBJ1-2, with D uncertain. V shed 3 bases and J shed 0 bases, with 11 bases lying between them. This CDR3 spans 15 amino acids. Germline lookup yields CDR1 KGHSH and CDR2 LQKENI. The CDR3 here is CASSPGLEANYGYTF. Written as DNA, the CDR3 is TGTGCCAGCTCACCCGGACTGGAAGCTAACTATGGCTACACCTTC.

This clone was observed a single time. The chain employs TRBV7-9 and TRBJ2-1; 12 nucleotides match TRBD2. The length of the CDR3 is 17 residues. Germline CDR1 and CDR2: SEHNR and FQNEAQ (reference sequence). V lost 6 bases and J lost 3; bases outside the gene matches: 9. The CDR3 protein is CASRLYRTSGIYNEQFF. CDR3 bases: TGTGCCAGCAGACTCTACAGGACTAGCGGGATCTACAATGAGCAGTTCTTC.

J is TRBJ1-4 and V is TRBV18; TRBD1 is a possible D gene (6 bases). The germline V gene encodes CDR1 KGHSH and CDR2 LQKENI. Trimming pared 5 bases from V and 7 bases from J, leaving 11 bases between. The CDR3 has 13 residues. Here the CDR3 reads CASSNNRAEKLFF. CDR3 nucleotides: TGTGCCAGCTCAAACAACAGGGCTGAAAAACTGTTTTTT.

This chain connects TRBV7-2 to TRBJ2-7; 7 bases map to TRBD1. The junction had 14 bases not matched to a gene; V was cut back by 1 base and J by 2 bases. This CDR3 contains 18 residues. CDR1 is SGHTA, CDR2 FQGNSA, per germline. The CDR3 DNA reads TGTGCCAGCAGCTTAGTCACGAGACAGGGTTTCGAAACCTACGAGCAGTACTTC. Amino acid sequence: CASSLVTRQGFETYEQYF.

This chain joins TRBV5-1 and TRBJ1-3; unclear D gene. The CDR3 contains 15 residues. The V end was cut by 1 base, the J end by 2 bases, with 10 bases between. CDR1 and CDR2 from the germline V gene are SGHRS and YFSETQ. In DNA, the CDR3 is TGCGCCAGCAGCTTGACGGCGGCTACTGGAAACACCATATATTTT. This gives the protein CASSLTAATGNTIYF. Looking up the rest from reference TRBV5-1 and TRBJ1-3 gives the full variable domain: KAGVTQTPRYLIKTRGQQVTLSCSPISGHRSVSWYQQTPGQGLQFLFEYFSETQRNKGNFPGRFSGRQFSNSRSEMNVSTLELGDSALYLCASSLTAATGNTIYFGEGSWLTVV.

V gene TRBV27 combines with J gene TRBJ2-1, with 10 bases aligning to TRBD2. J gave up 6 bases and V 10 bases, and 18 bases lay outside the gene matches. CDR1 and CDR2 (germline): MNHEY, SMNVEV (reference sequence). The CDR3 is made up of 17 amino acids. DNA of the CDR3: TGTGCCACCCTGACCCCACAAGCGGGAGGGCCGGGCAATGAGCAGTTCTTC. Amino acids: CATLTPQAGGPGNEQFF.

The CDR3: CASSQASGPYEQYF. The CDR3 DNA is TGTGCCAGCAGCCAAGCTTCCGGTCCCTACGAGCAGTACTTC. The chain carries TRBV11-3 and TRBJ2-7; D not certain. V was shortened by 5 bases and J by 2 bases, with 13 bases between the two germline ends. The germline V gene encodes CDR1 SGHNT and CDR2 YENEEA. The CDR3 extends over 14 amino acids.

This rearrangement joins TRBV19 to TRBJ2-7, with TRBD2 identical over 15 bases. This CDR3 region has 16 residues. The V and J ends lost 4 bases and 2 bases, in that order; junction bases with no gene match: 3. Germline CDR1 and CDR2: LNHDA and SQIVND (reference sequence). The CDR3 reads CASSRGLAGGTYEQYF. The DNA for the CDR3 is TGTGCCAGTAGTAGAGGACTAGCGGGAGGGACCTACGAGCAGTACTTC.

This clone was counted a few times. This chain uses TRBV3-1 (or the pseudogene TRBV3-2) with TRBJ2-2, with D maybe TRBD1 (6 bases). The germline CDR1 and CDR2 sequences are LGHDT and YNNKEL (reference sequence). The CDR3 length is 15 residues. Trimming removed 10 bases from V and 5 bases from J, with 20 bases in between. DNA for the CDR3: TGTGCCACTTCAAATGGGGGCGCAAGAACCGGGGAGCTGTTTTTT. Translating gives CATSNGGARTGELFF.

This sequence joins TRBV5-6 and TRBJ1-4; D may be TRBD1 (5 bases). The CDR3 loop spans 14 amino acids. Germline assignment: CDR1 SGHDT and CDR2 YYEEEE. V shed 6 bases and J shed 6 bases, with 15 bases lying between them. As DNA, the CDR3 is TGTGCCAGCAATCCGTCGGGGGTCTATGAAAAACTGTTTTTT. This codes for CASNPSGVYEKLFF.